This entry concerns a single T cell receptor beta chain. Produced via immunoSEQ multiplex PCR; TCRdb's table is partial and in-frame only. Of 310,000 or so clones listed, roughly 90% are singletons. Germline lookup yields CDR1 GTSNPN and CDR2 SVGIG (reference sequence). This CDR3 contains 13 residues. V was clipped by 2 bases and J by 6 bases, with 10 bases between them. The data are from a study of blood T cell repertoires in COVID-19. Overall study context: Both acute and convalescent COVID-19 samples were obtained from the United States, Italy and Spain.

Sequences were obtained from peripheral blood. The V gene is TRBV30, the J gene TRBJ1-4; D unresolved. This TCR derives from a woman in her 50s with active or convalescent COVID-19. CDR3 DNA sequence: TGTGCCTGGAGTAAGGGCGGGTATGAAAAACTGTTTTTT. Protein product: CAWSKGGYEKLFF.